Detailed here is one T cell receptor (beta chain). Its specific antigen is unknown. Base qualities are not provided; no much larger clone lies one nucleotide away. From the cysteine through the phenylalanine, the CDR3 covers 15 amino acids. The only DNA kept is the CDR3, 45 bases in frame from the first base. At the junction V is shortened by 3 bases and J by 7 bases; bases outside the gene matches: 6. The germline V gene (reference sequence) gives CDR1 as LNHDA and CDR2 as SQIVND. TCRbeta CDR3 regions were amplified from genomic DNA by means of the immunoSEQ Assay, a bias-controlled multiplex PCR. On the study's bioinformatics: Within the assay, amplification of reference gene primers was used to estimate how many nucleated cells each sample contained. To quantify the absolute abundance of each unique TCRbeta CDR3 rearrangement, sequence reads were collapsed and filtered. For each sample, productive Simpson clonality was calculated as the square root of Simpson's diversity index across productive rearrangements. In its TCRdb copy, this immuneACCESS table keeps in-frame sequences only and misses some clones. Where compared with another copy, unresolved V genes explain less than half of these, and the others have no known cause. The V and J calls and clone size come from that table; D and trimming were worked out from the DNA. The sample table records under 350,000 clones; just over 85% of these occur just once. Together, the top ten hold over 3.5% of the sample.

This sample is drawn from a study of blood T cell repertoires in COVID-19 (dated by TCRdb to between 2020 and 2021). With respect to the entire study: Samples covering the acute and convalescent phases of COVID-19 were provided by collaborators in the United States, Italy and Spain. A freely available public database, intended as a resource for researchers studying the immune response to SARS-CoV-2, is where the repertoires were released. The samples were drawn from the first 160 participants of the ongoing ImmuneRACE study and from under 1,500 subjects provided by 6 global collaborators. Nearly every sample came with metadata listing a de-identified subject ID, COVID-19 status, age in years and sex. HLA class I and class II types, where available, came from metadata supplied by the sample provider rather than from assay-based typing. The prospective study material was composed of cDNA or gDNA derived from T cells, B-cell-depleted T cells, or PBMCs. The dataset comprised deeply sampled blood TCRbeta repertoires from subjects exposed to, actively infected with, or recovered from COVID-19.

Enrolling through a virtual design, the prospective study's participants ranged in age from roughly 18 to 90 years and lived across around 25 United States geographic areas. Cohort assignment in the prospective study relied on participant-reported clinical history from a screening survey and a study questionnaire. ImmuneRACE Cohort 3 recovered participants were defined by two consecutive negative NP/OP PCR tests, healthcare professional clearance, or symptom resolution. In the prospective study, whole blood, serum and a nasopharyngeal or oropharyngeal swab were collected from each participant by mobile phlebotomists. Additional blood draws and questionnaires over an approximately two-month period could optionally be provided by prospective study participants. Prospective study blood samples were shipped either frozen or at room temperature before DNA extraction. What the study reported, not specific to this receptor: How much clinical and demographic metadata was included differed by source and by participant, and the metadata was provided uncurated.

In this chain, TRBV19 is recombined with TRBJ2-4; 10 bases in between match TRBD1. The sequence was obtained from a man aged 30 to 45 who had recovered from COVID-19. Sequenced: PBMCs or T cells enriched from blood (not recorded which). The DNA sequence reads TGTGCCAGTAGTATGGCCGGGACAGGGGTGAACATTCAGTACTTC. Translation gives CASSMAGTGVNIQYF.